This passage covers 26 T cell receptor beta chains from one sample sequenced in a study of shared clonotypes between healthy human individuals. Using immunoSEQ multiplex PCR, the repertoire was profiled, and TCRdb retains in-frame clones only, with some absent. Seen here are 2 million to 2.5 million clones, approximately 94% observed once, and the top ten hold roughly 0.13%. Specimen: naive CD4+ T cells sorted from blood. As for subset: CD45RA+ positively selected. The receptors were gathered from a man between 18 and 29 years old in good health.

V is TRBV2 and J is TRBJ2-3; D gene unclear. Trimming took off 10 bases at V and 7 bases at J, with 12 bases between the two ends. Looked up from germline, CDR1 is SNHLY and CDR2 is FYNNEI. There are 11 residues in the CDR3. The CDR3 coding sequence is TGTGCCACCTCGAGTAGTCATACGCAGTATTTT. Translated, it gives CATSSSHTQYF.

The chain employs TRBV30 and TRBJ2-1, with 14 bases lining up with TRBD2. Germline V gene lookup returns CDR1 GTSNPN and CDR2 SVGIG (reference sequence). CDR3 length: 20 amino acids. Trimming cost V 0 bases and J 1 base; bases outside gene matches: 11. CDR3 DNA sequence: TGTGCCTGGAGTGTACCCCTCGGGACTAGCGGGAGCCAATCCTACAATGAGCAGTTCTTC. It codes for CAWSVPLGTSGSQSYNEQFF. Using reference TRBV30 and TRBJ2-1 for the parts outside the CDR3, the full variable domain is SQTIHQWPATLVQPVGSPLSLECTVEGTSNPNLYWYRQAAGRGLQLLFYSVGIGQISSEVPQNLSASRPQDRQFILSSKKLLLSDSGFYLCAWSVPLGTSGSQSYNEQFFGPGTRLTVL.

The CDR3 DNA reads TGTGCCAGCACGCTCGGTAGGACCGGGGAGCTGTTTTTT. Its translation: CASTLGRTGELFF. This chain connects TRBV2 to TRBJ2-2; D remains ambiguous. This CDR3 has 13 amino acids. The V gene lost 7 bases and the J gene lost 5 bases, with 11 bases spanning the gap. Germline lookup yields CDR1 SNHLY and CDR2 FYNNEI.

This chain links TRBV18 with TRBJ2-7, with D tentatively TRBD1 or TRBD2 (5 bases each). Germline-derived CDR1 and CDR2 are KGHSH and LQKENI. The CDR3 extends over 13 amino acids. Trimming took 6 bases from V and 3 from J, leaving 12 bases between them. This CDR3 is CASSSGRNYEQYF. As DNA, the CDR3 is TGTGCCAGCTCCTCGGGACGGAACTACGAGCAGTACTTC.

The chain links TRBV19 to TRBJ2-7; 10 nucleotides agree with TRBD1. The CDR3 extends over 13 amino acids. The germline V gene encodes CDR1 LNHDA and CDR2 SQIVND (reference sequence). Germline trimming cut 5 bases from V and 6 bases from J; bases unmatched to any gene: 4. The CDR3 nucleotides read TGTGCCAGTAGTCGGGACAGGGGAGGCGAGCAGTACTTC. Its protein is CASSRDRGGEQYF.

The chain carries TRBV4-3 and TRBJ1-2; D is uncertain. This CDR3 comprises 16 residues. Trimming cost V 0 bases and J 3 bases, with 14 bases left between them. Germline V CDR1 and CDR2: LGHNA, YSLEER. The CDR3 DNA is TGCGCCAGCAGCCAAGAATGGGCGCCAAAGGACTATGGCTACACCTTC. Its protein product is CASSQEWAPKDYGYTF.

The chain joins TRBV2 to TRBJ1-4, with D perhaps matching TRBD1 (5 bases). Looked up from germline, CDR1 is SNHLY and CDR2 is FYNNEI. The CDR3 is made up of 15 amino acids. V was pared by 6 bases and J by 0 bases, with 11 bases between. CDR3 protein: CASRQQGATNEKLFF. The CDR3, as DNA: TGTGCCAGCAGGCAGCAGGGTGCAACTAATGAAAAACTGTTTTTT.

To note about this clone: At the DNA level, this CDR3 is encoded by other sequences in the same sample as well. J is TRBJ2-7 and V is TRBV7-3, with D tentatively TRBD2 (6 bases). The V end lost 1 base, the J end lost 2 bases, and 12 bases lay between the germline ends. CDR1 SGHTA and CDR2 FQGTGA come from the germline V gene. CDR3 length equals 15 residues. The CDR3 nucleotides read TGTGCCAGCAGCTTAAGCTCCGGGGGACCCTACGAGCAGTACTTC. It is translated as CASSLSSGGPYEQYF.

The V call is TRBV7-3, the J call TRBJ1-5, with D possibly matching TRBD1 (5 bases). The CDR3 sequence is 16 residues long. CDR1 SGHTA and CDR2 FQGTGA come from the germline V gene. The V and J ends lost 4 bases and 1 base respectively, with 14 bases between them. The DNA for the CDR3 is TGTGCCAGCAGCTCTAGGAGGGGAAAGAGCAATCAGCCCCAGCATTTT. Amino acid sequence: CASSSRRGKSNQPQHF.

The gene calls are TRBV7-2 and TRBJ2-3, with TRBD2 matching 10 bases. CDR1 and CDR2 from the germline V gene are SGHTA and FQGNSA. The V gene end was trimmed by 2 bases and the J gene end by 4 bases; junction bases not matched to a gene: 3. The CDR3 totals 15 residues. CDR3 bases: TGTGCCAGCAGCTTAAAGAGCGGGAGGGCAGATACGCAGTATTTT. This gives the protein CASSLKSGRADTQYF.

Only one count was recorded for this clone. This rearrangement joins TRBV2 to TRBJ2-3, with D maybe TRBD1 (6 bases). V lost 10 bases to trimming and J lost 3 bases, with 17 bases between them. This CDR3 is 14 amino acids long. Germline CDR1 reads SNHLY; CDR2 reads FYNNEI. This CDR3 is CATTPGVGTDTQYF. CDR3 DNA: TGTGCCACCACCCCAGGGGTGGGGACAGATACGCAGTATTTT.

V usage is TRBV29-1 and J usage is TRBJ2-7, with D possibly matching TRBD2 (5 bases). The CDR3 consists of 14 residues. The germline gives CDR1 SQVTM, CDR2 ANQGSEA. V lost 5 bases and J lost 2, with 16 bases in between. This chain's CDR3 is CSVLDQDWPYEQYF. CDR3 nucleotides: TGCAGCGTTCTGGACCAGGACTGGCCCTACGAGCAGTACTTC.

The genes are TRBV4-1 and TRBJ2-3; TRBD2 matches 11 bases. V was clipped by 2 bases and J by 4 bases; unmatched bases: 2. CDR3 length: 15 amino acids. In germline, CDR1 is MGHRA, CDR2 YSYEKL. The DNA of the CDR3 is TGCGCCAGCAGCCAACTAGCGGGGGGTTCAGATACGCAGTATTTT. Its protein product is CASSQLAGGSDTQYF.

As DNA, the CDR3 is TGTGCCAGCAGCTTGGCCCCGGGGGGTTATGACTACGAGCAGTACTTC. It is translated as CASSLAPGGYDYEQYF. This chain joins TRBV5-6 and TRBJ2-7, with 7 bases fitting TRBD2. J lost 3 bases, V lost 0 bases, and 9 bases had no gene match. Germline assignment: CDR1 SGHDT and CDR2 YYEEEE. The CDR3 covers 16 residues. Looking up the rest from reference TRBV5-6 and TRBJ2-7 gives the full variable domain: DAGVTQSPTHLIKTRGQQVTLRCSPKSGHDTVSWYQQALGQGPQFIFQYYEEEERQRGNFPDRFSGHQFPNYSSELNVNALLLGDSALYLCASSLAPGGYDYEQYFGPGTRLTVT.

The chain combines TRBV6-1 with TRBJ1-1; D unclear. The ends were cut back, 7 bases at V and 1 base at J, with 10 bases in the middle. Germline-derived CDR1 and CDR2 are MNHNS and SASEGT. The CDR3 runs to 13 residues. The CDR3 here is CASTQWENTEAFF. Written as DNA, the CDR3 is TGTGCCAGCACGCAGTGGGAGAACACTGAAGCTTTCTTT.

The V call is TRBV25-1, the J call TRBJ2-1; D tentatively fits TRBD1 or TRBD2 (5 bases each). Germline CDR1 and CDR2: MGHDK and SYGVNS. The CDR3 runs to 12 residues. Trimming removed 4 bases at V and 9 bases at J, with 10 bases between. This CDR3 reads CASSGGIGEQFF. The CDR3 bases are TGTGCCAGCAGTGGGGGGATTGGTGAGCAGTTCTTC.

V is TRBV10-1 and J is TRBJ1-1; D is ambiguous. The ends were cut back, 0 bases at V and 7 bases at J, with 9 bases in the middle. There are 13 residues in the CDR3. Germline V lookup: CDR1 WNHNN, CDR2 SYGVQD (reference sequence). This chain's CDR3 is CASSESSRVEAFF. The DNA of the CDR3 is TGCGCCAGCAGTGAGTCGTCGAGGGTTGAAGCTTTCTTT.

V gene TRBV18 combines with J gene TRBJ2-7, with D perhaps matching TRBD1 or TRBD2 (5 bases each). Germline lookup yields CDR1 KGHSH and CDR2 LQKENI. CDR3 length equals 15 residues. Trimming took 9 bases from V and 0 from J, leaving 18 bases between them. CDR3 residues: CASSAGRDNSYEQYF. The CDR3 coding sequence is TGTGCCAGTTCCGCGGGCAGGGATAACTCCTACGAGCAGTACTTC.

J is TRBJ2-7 and V is TRBV6-1, with a possible D match to TRBD2 (8 bases). Germline V gene data show CDR1 as MNHNS and CDR2 as SASEGT. V was trimmed by 3 bases and J by 8 bases, leaving 29 bases between them. CDR3 size: 18 residues. The CDR3, as DNA: TGTGCCAGCAGTGAGCAACAGGGGACTAGTGGGGTCTATACGAAGCAGTACTTC. Translating gives CASSEQQGTSGVYTKQYF.

This chain links TRBV19 with TRBJ2-4, with D perhaps matching TRBD1 or TRBD2 (5 bases each). Germline V gives CDR1 LNHDA, CDR2 SQIVND (reference sequence). V was trimmed by 11 bases and J by 15 bases, leaving 20 bases between them. There are 11 residues in the CDR3. CDR3 protein: CAPHRDPSRYF. CDR3 in DNA: TGTGCCCCTCACCGGGACCCCTCGCGGTACTTC.

This clone showed up just once. V gene TRBV5-1 combines with J gene TRBJ2-3; TRBD2 matches 7 bases. This CDR3 has 18 residues. CDR1 SGHRS and CDR2 YFSETQ come from the germline V gene. J lost 0 bases, V lost 0 bases, and 10 bases had no gene match. The CDR3 coding sequence is TGCGCCAGCAGCTTGGTGGCTAGCGGAATCCAGAGCACAGATACGCAGTATTTT. It codes for CASSLVASGIQSTDTQYF.

In DNA form, the CDR3 reads TGTGCCTGGACTGCGGGGCCTAGTGGCTACACCTTC. Translation gives CAWTAGPSGYTF. V and J are TRBV30 and TRBJ1-2; TRBD1 might be the D (5 bases). CDR1 is GTSNPN, CDR2 SVGIG, per germline (reference sequence). The CDR3 spans 12 residues. V lost 4 bases and J 7 bases, leaving 13 bases between the germline ends.

J is TRBJ2-2 and V is TRBV30; D is unresolved. The CDR3 is 11 residues long. In germline, CDR1 is GTSNPN, CDR2 SVGIG (reference sequence). The V gene lost 2 bases and the J gene lost 7 bases, with 5 bases spanning the gap. CDR3: CAWSSGGELFF. The CDR3 DNA reads as TGTGCCTGGAGTAGTGGCGGGGAGCTGTTTTTT.

V usage is TRBV11-2 and J usage is TRBJ2-3; TRBD1 matches at 7 bases. V lost 3 bases and J lost 4; bases outside the gene matches: 4. Per germline, CDR1 SGHAT and CDR2 FQNNGV. The CDR3 has 14 residues. In DNA, the CDR3 is TGTGCCAGCAGCTTCGACAGGGCCTCAGATACGCAGTATTTT. It translates to CASSFDRASDTQYF.

The chain uses TRBV6-6 and TRBJ2-7; 7 nucleotides agree with TRBD2. CDR1 and CDR2 (germline): MNHNY, SVGAGI (reference sequence). The CDR3 sequence is 15 residues long. V trimming: 3 bases; J trimming: 5 bases; junction bases outside the gene matches: 10. The CDR3 DNA is TGTGCCAGCAGTTATCTGGGGGAGGGCACTCACGAGCAGTACTTC. Translated: CASSYLGEGTHEQYF.

The chain couples TRBV5-4 to TRBJ2-5; 10 nucleotides match TRBD1. V gave up 3 bases and J gave up 5 bases; unmatched junction bases: 7. Germline-derived CDR1 and CDR2 are SGHNT and YYREEE (reference sequence). The CDR3 sequence is 15 residues long. CDR3 sequence reads: CASSSATGGLETQYF. CDR3 nucleotides: TGTGCCAGCAGCTCGGCGACAGGGGGCTTGGAGACCCAGTACTTC.